The 31 T cell receptor beta chains listed next were all sequenced from one sample in a study of cytomegalovirus exposure and HLA in healthy donors. The PCR had 60 Vbeta and 13 Jbeta primers. TCRdb's table, derived via immunoSEQ multiplex PCR, lists solely in-frame clones and lacks some. The sample lists about 170,000 clones, 62% occurring once. The sample consisted of PBMCs. The receptors stem from a man in his forties in good health and CMV-seronegative.

Only a few counts were recorded for this clone. The chain employs TRBV27 and TRBJ1-4, with TRBD1 matching 9 bases. This CDR3 contains 14 residues. CDR1 MNHEY and CDR2 SMNVEV come from the germline V gene (reference sequence). The V and J ends lost 2 bases and 8 bases, in that order; junction bases with no gene match: 3. Written as DNA, the CDR3 is TGTGCCAGCAGTTTAAGACAGGGGGGGGAAAAACTGTTTTTT. Protein: CASSLRQGGEKLFF. The variable domain in full, completed from reference TRBV27 and TRBJ1-4, reads EAQVTQNPRYLITVTGKKLTVTCSQNMNHEYMSWYRQDPGLGLRQIYYSMNVEVTDKGDVPEGYKVSRKEKRNFPLILESPSPNQTSLYFCASSLRQGGEKLFFGSGTQLSVL.

The V and J genes are TRBV15 and TRBJ2-7; TRBD2 agrees at 7 bases. Germline trimming cut 1 base from V and 0 bases from J; bases unmatched to any gene: 12. CDR3 size: 18 residues. Per the germline V gene, CDR1 is LNHNV and CDR2 is YYDKDF (reference sequence). The CDR3 spells CATSRGGSYGRSSYEQYF. The CDR3 DNA sequence: TGTGCCACCAGCAGAGGAGGTTCATACGGGAGGAGCTCCTACGAGCAGTACTTC.

The chain carries TRBV9 and TRBJ1-5; possibly TRBD1 for D (6 bases). V shed 5 bases and J shed 6 bases, with 9 bases lying between them. Germline loops: CDR1 SGDLS, CDR2 YYNGEE. The CDR3 is 12 residues long. The CDR3, as DNA: TGTGCCAGCAGACGGGGGGCTCAGCCCCAGCATTTT. Protein sequence: CASRRGAQPQHF.

The chain couples TRBV28 to TRBJ2-5; 8 positions agree with TRBD2. V gave up 6 bases and J gave up 7 bases; unmatched junction bases: 7. Germline V gene sequence: CDR1 MDHEN, CDR2 SYDVKM. The CDR3 covers 13 residues. The CDR3 loop reads CASRSGGEGTQYF. The CDR3 coding sequence is TGTGCCAGCAGATCCGGGGGGGAAGGGACCCAGTACTTC.

This clone was seen more than once but under ten times. J is TRBJ2-7 and V is TRBV10-2; 12 bases map to TRBD2. This CDR3 is built from 14 residues. V shed 4 bases, J shed 4 bases, and the junction held 2 bases outside the gene matches. Germline V gene data show CDR1 as WSHSY and CDR2 as SAAADI. The CDR3 is CASSVTSGGYEQYF. The CDR3, as DNA: TGCGCCAGCAGTGTGACTAGCGGGGGTTACGAGCAGTACTTC.

V is TRBV27 and J is TRBJ1-6; D is possibly TRBD1 (5 bases). The V and J ends lost 5 bases and 7 bases respectively, with 15 bases between them. This CDR3 contains 15 residues. Germline assignment: CDR1 MNHEY and CDR2 SMNVEV (reference sequence). CDR3 in amino acids: CASSGRQGRNSPLHF. The CDR3 nucleotides read TGTGCCAGCAGTGGCAGGCAGGGCAGAAATTCACCCCTCCACTTT.

This clone was recorded only once. This chain connects TRBV5-1 to TRBJ2-3; perhaps TRBD1 as D (5 bases). This CDR3 spans 13 amino acids. V was cut by 2 bases and J by 5 bases, with 9 bases left in between. CDR1 is SGHRS and CDR2 is YFSETQ in the germline V gene. The CDR3 bases are TGCGCCAGCAGCTTAGCTGGACAAGATACGCAGTATTTT. Protein product: CASSLAGQDTQYF.

The CDR3 protein is CASSQENRVGETQYF. The DNA of the CDR3 is TGCGCCAGCAGCCAAGAGAACCGGGTAGGAGAGACCCAGTACTTC. The chain uses TRBV4-1 and TRBJ2-5; D gene uncertain. The V end was cut by 0 bases, the J end by 4 bases, with 12 bases between. The CDR3 length is 15 residues. Per germline, CDR1 MGHRA and CDR2 YSYEKL.

The rearrangement uses TRBV5-1 and TRBJ2-3, with 7 bases lining up with TRBD2. The germline V gene has CDR1 SGHRS and CDR2 YFSETQ. The CDR3 runs 16 residues. V dropped 1 base and J dropped 5; count of bases not matched to a gene: 10. The CDR3 DNA reads TGCGCCAGCAGCTTGTTTTATGGGGGGGAATTAGATACGCAGTATTTT. Its translation: CASSLFYGGELDTQYF.

This clone has just a few counts. The CDR3: CAWRARGPDTQYF. CDR3 DNA sequence: TGTGCCTGGAGGGCCCGCGGGCCAGATACGCAGTATTTT. The chain combines TRBV30 with TRBJ2-3; TRBD2 might be the D (5 bases). The CDR3 totals 13 residues. V was cut by 3 bases and J by 4 bases, with 11 bases left in between. Per the germline V gene, CDR1 is GTSNPN and CDR2 is SVGIG (reference sequence).

This clone was observed a handful of times. The chain couples TRBV7-3 to TRBJ2-3, with 10 bases fitting TRBD2. CDR3 length: 15 residues. The junction had 2 bases not matched to a gene; V was cut back by 3 bases and J by 2 bases. The germline gives CDR1 SGHTA, CDR2 FQGTGA. The CDR3 sequence: CASSFSGRTTDTQYF. The CDR3 bases are TGTGCCAGCAGCTTTAGCGGGAGGACCACAGATACGCAGTATTTT.

This chain uses TRBV2 with TRBJ1-2, with 7 bases fitting TRBD1. Germline loops: CDR1 SNHLY, CDR2 FYNNEI. Trimming took 11 bases from V and 8 from J; bases not matched to a gene: 11. The CDR3 length is 12 residues. The CDR3 bases are TGTGCCGGCCGACAGGGAAGGGAAGGCTACACCTTC. Its protein product is CAGRQGREGYTF.

There are a few counts of this clone. This chain uses TRBV5-3 with TRBJ2-1; TRBD2 might be the D (5 bases). TRBV5-3 belongs to the ORF category, with a function that is uncertain. There are 15 residues in the CDR3. Trimming pared 4 bases from V and 6 bases from J, leaving 17 bases between. The CDR3 DNA reads as TGTGCCAGAAGCAAGGGCGGGCCAACAAGCAATGAGCAGTTCTTC. Translating it yields CARSKGGPTSNEQFF.

The gene calls are TRBV5-1 and TRBJ2-1; a weak D match, TRBD2 (6 bases). Germline loops: CDR1 SGHRS, CDR2 YFSETQ. The CDR3 runs to 15 residues. Trimming took off 4 bases at V and 4 bases at J, with 15 bases between the two ends. CDR3 sequence reads: CASSPTSTGYNEQFF. The CDR3 DNA reads as TGCGCCAGCAGCCCAACTAGCACGGGGTACAATGAGCAGTTCTTC.

CDR3 sequence reads: CASSIGQVYGYTF. In DNA, the CDR3 is TGTGCCAGCAGCATAGGACAAGTCTATGGCTACACCTTC. This chain joins TRBV5-6 and TRBJ1-2; D might be TRBD1 (5 bases). The germline CDR1 and CDR2 sequences are SGHDT and YYEEEE. The CDR3 totals 13 residues. Trimming took off 4 bases at V and 4 bases at J, with 11 bases between the two ends.

The chain combines TRBV7-9 with TRBJ2-7; D might be TRBD1 (5 bases). Germline V gene sequence: CDR1 SEHNR, CDR2 FQNEAQ (reference sequence). V was pared by 5 bases and J by 3 bases, with 11 bases between. The CDR3 spans 13 residues. The chain's CDR3 is CASSPGHHYEQYF. CDR3 nucleotides: TGTGCCAGCAGCCCCGGACATCACTACGAGCAGTACTTC.

This clone was detected only a few times. This rearrangement joins TRBV19 to TRBJ1-6, with TRBD1 identical over 8 bases. Germline CDR1 and CDR2: LNHDA and SQIVND (reference sequence). The CDR3 contains 15 residues. The J segment lost 7 bases and the V segment lost 4 bases, leaving 6 bases of the junction unmatched. The CDR3 DNA reads TGTGCCAGTAGTACCCGGGGACAGGAAAATTCACCCCTCCACTTT. As protein: CASSTRGQENSPLHF.

The chain joins TRBV5-1 to TRBJ2-3; 7 nucleotides line up with TRBD2. V was pared by 0 bases and J by 0 bases, with 1 base of the junction left unmatched. CDR3 length equals 15 residues. Germline V gene sequence: CDR1 SGHRS, CDR2 YFSETQ. CDR3 DNA sequence: TGCGCCAGCAGCTTGGGGGGACTAAGCACAGATACGCAGTATTTT. Its translation: CASSLGGLSTDTQYF.

The V and J genes are TRBV7-9 and TRBJ2-5, with 8 bases that match TRBD1. Germline V gene data show CDR1 as SEHNR and CDR2 as FQNEAQ (reference sequence). The ends lost 5 bases at V and 4 bases at J; junction bases unmatched: 15. The CDR3 extends over 17 amino acids. Here the CDR3 reads CASSDLYRGQGGETQYF. In DNA, the CDR3 is TGTGCCAGCAGCGACCTTTATCGTGGACAGGGAGGAGAGACCCAGTACTTC.

The CDR3 spells CASSLELVQETQYF. CDR3 DNA: TGTGCCAGCAGCTTAGAACTTGTCCAAGAGACCCAGTACTTC. The rearrangement joins TRBV7-7 to TRBJ2-5; no clear D. Germline values: CDR1 SSHAT, CDR2 FNYEAQ (reference sequence). The CDR3 loop spans 14 amino acids. Trimming left V 1 base short and J 1 base short, with 7 bases between.

Comments on this clone: Other DNA sequences from this sample encode an identical CDR3 as well. V and J are TRBV6-5 and TRBJ1-1; D perhaps matches TRBD1 (6 bases). Germline V gene sequence: CDR1 MNHEY, CDR2 SVGAGI. CDR3 length equals 13 residues. The V end was cut by 6 bases, the J end by 1 base, with 9 bases between. The CDR3 spells CASRPGQNTEAFF. DNA for the CDR3: TGTGCCAGCAGACCGGGACAGAACACTGAAGCTTTCTTT.

This sequence joins TRBV13 and TRBJ2-1; 12 bases align to TRBD2. Per germline, CDR1 PRHDT and CDR2 FYEKMQ (reference sequence). After removal of 4 bases from V and 3 bases from J, the junction contained 4 bases not matched to a gene. CDR3 length: 16 amino acids. The CDR3 DNA is TGTGCCAGCAGCTCCCTGACTAGCGGGAGCTACAATGAGCAGTTCTTC. Protein sequence: CASSSLTSGSYNEQFF.

The chain has TRBV19 and TRBJ1-6, with 9 bases fitting TRBD1. Germline CDR1 reads LNHDA; CDR2 reads SQIVND (reference sequence). This CDR3 has 15 residues. The J segment lost 5 bases and the V segment lost 4 bases, leaving 3 bases of the junction unmatched. CDR3 sequence: CASSTQGADNSPLHF. The CDR3 DNA is TGTGCCAGTAGTACACAGGGGGCGGATAATTCACCCCTCCACTTT. Supplemented by reference TRBV19 and TRBJ1-6, the full variable domain reads DGGITQSPKYLFRKEGQNVTLSCEQNLNHDAMYWYRQDPGQGLRLIYYSQIVNDFQKGDIAEGYSVSREKKESFPLTVTSAQKNPTAFYLCASSTQGADNSPLHFGNGTRLTVT.

The sample holds a few counts of this clone. The chain joins TRBV25-1 to TRBJ2-7; 8 nucleotides line up with TRBD1. The germline CDR1 and CDR2 sequences are MGHDK and SYGVNS. V lost 5 bases and J lost 6; bases outside the gene matches: 12. This CDR3 spans 15 amino acids. CDR3 protein: CASSFSGTGGREQYF. For the CDR3, the DNA is TGTGCCAGCAGTTTTTCCGGGACAGGAGGCCGCGAGCAGTACTTC.

The chain uses TRBV13 and TRBJ2-5; TRBD1 agrees at 8 bases. Germline values: CDR1 PRHDT, CDR2 FYEKMQ (reference sequence). The CDR3 runs to 17 residues. After removal of 0 bases from V and 5 bases from J, the junction contained 11 bases not matched to a gene. CDR3 residues: CASSLGVQGALVETQYF. In nucleotides, the CDR3 is TGTGCCAGCAGCTTAGGGGTCCAGGGGGCGCTTGTGGAGACCCAGTACTTC.

This chain uses TRBV2 with TRBJ2-2, with 7 nucleotides matching TRBD2. Per germline, CDR1 SNHLY and CDR2 FYNNEI. V shed 8 bases and J 4 bases; nucleotides not matched to a gene: 7. The CDR3 extends over 14 amino acids. The CDR3 DNA reads as TGTGCCAGCCGCGGTAGCGGGCTCACCGGGGAGCTGTTTTTT. Its protein is CASRGSGLTGELFF.

This chain connects TRBV7-8 to TRBJ1-3; TRBD1 might be the D (5 bases). Trimming removed 1 base at V and 2 bases at J, with 9 bases between. Germline V gene data show CDR1 as SGHVS and CDR2 as FQNEAQ. CDR3 length: 15 residues. CDR3 region: CASSLVRGAGNTIYF. CDR3 in DNA: TGTGCCAGCAGCTTAGTTCGGGGGGCTGGAAACACCATATATTTT.

This chain's CDR3 is CASSTLLNGELFF. Written as DNA, the CDR3 is TGTGCCAGCAGTACGCTATTGAACGGGGAGCTGTTTTTT. The chain carries TRBV28 and TRBJ2-2; no clear D gene. V was shortened by 5 bases and J by 7 bases, with 11 bases between the two germline ends. This CDR3 region has 13 residues. Germline V gene sequence: CDR1 MDHEN, CDR2 SYDVKM.

CDR3 residues: CASSVSITQYF. CDR3 coding DNA: TGTGCCAGCAGCGTGTCCATTACGCAGTATTTT. The chain has TRBV7-8 and TRBJ2-3; D is ambiguous. Germline lookup yields CDR1 SGHVS and CDR2 FQNEAQ. The CDR3 is made up of 11 amino acids. Trimming pared 5 bases from V and 8 bases from J, leaving 8 bases between.

CDR3 loop: CASSLMRDSNQPQHF. In DNA, the CDR3 is TGTGCCAGCAGCTTGATGCGCGATAGCAATCAGCCCCAGCATTTT. The chain links TRBV5-4 to TRBJ1-5; D ambiguous. The V and J ends lost 1 base and 0 bases respectively, with 8 bases between them. Germline CDR1 reads SGHNT; CDR2 reads YYREEE (reference sequence). CDR3 length: 15 residues.

The chain combines TRBV6-5 with TRBJ1-5; no reliable D call. Trimming removed 4 bases at V and 0 bases at J, with 10 bases between. The CDR3 is 15 amino acids. Germline V gene lookup returns CDR1 MNHEY and CDR2 SVGAGI. CDR3 DNA sequence: TGTGCCAGCAGTTGGGCAGCTGGTAGCAATCAGCCCCAGCATTTT. Encoded protein: CASSWAAGSNQPQHF.